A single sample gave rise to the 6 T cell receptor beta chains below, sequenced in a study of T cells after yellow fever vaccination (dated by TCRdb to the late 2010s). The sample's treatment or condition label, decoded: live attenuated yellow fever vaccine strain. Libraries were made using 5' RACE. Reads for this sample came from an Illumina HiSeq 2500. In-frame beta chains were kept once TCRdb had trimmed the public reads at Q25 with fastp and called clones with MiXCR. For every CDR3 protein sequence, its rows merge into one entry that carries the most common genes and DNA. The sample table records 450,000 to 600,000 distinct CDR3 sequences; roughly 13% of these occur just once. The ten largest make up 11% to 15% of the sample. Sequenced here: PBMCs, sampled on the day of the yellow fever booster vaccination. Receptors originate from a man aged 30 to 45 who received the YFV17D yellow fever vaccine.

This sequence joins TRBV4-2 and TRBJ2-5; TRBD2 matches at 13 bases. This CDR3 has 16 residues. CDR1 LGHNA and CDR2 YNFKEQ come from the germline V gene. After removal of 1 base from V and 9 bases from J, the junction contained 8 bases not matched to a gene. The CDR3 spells CASSQGTSGGIRAQYF. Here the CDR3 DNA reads TGTGCCAGCAGCCAAGGGACTAGCGGGGGCATCAGGGCCCAGTACTTC.

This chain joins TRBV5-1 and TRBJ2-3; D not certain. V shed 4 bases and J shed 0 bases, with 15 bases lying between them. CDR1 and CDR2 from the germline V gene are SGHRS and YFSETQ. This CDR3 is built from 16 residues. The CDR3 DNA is TGCGCCAGCAGCCCTACCGTCACATCTAGCACAGATACGCAGTATTTT. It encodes CASSPTVTSSTDTQYF. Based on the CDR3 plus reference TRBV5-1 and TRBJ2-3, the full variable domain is KAGVTQTPRYLIKTRGQQVTLSCSPISGHRSVSWYQQTPGQGLQFLFEYFSETQRNKGNFPGRFSGRQFSNSRSEMNVSTLELGDSALYLCASSPTVTSSTDTQYFGPGTRLTVL.

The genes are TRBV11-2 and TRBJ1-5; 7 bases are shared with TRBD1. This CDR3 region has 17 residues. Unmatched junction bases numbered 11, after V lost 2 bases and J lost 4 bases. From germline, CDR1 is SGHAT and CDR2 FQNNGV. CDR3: CASSLYPRQGWNQPQHF. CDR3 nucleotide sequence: TGTGCCAGCAGCTTATATCCGCGACAGGGTTGGAATCAGCCCCAGCATTTT.

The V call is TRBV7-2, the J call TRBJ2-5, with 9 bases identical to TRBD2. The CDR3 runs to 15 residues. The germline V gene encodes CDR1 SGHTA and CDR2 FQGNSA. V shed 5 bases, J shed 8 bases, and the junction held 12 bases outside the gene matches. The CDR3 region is CASSAVAGGRPTQYF. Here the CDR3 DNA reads TGTGCCAGCAGCGCAGTGGCGGGGGGGCGGCCTACCCAGTACTTC.

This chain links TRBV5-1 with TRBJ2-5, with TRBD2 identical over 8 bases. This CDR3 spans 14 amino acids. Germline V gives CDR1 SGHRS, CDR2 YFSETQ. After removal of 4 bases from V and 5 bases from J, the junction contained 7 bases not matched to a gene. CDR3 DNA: TGCGCCAGCAGCCCGGGGGGGTTTGAGGAGACCCAGTACTTC. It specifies CASSPGGFEETQYF.

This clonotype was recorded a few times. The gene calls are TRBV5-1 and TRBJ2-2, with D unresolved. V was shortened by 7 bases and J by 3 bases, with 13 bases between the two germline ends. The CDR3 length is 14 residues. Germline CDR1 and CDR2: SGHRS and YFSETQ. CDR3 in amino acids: CASYPGGDTGELFF. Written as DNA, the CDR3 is TGCGCCAGCTACCCGGGTGGCGACACCGGGGAGCTGTTTTTT.